The entry below gives a single TCR beta chain sequence along with its context. The data belong to a study of blood T cell repertoires in COVID-19. The CDR3 has 13 amino acids. J was trimmed by 7 bases and V by 4 bases; bases with no gene match: 3. CDR1 and CDR2 from the germline V gene are KGHSH and LQKENI. Profiled with immunoSEQ multiplex PCR; TCRdb holds only in-frame clones, not every one. This sample yields under 60,000 clones, of which around 86% are seen a single time; 10% belongs to the top ten. The specimen was peripheral blood. This TCR came from a human donor in a cohort sampled during active COVID-19. This sequence joins TRBV18 and TRBJ2-7, with TRBD2 matching 11 bases. The CDR3 loop is CASSRRTSGEQYF. As DNA, the CDR3 is TGTGCCAGCTCACGGCGGACTAGCGGGGAGCAGTACTTC.